These 15 T cell receptor beta chains were sequenced from one sample in a study of blood T cell repertoires in COVID-19. Data came from immunoSEQ multiplex PCR; TCRdb stores just in-frame clones and leaves some out. The sample holds tens of thousands of clones, around four fifths seen once. The sample consisted of peripheral blood. The receptors shown here come from a man between 65 and 85 years old with acute or convalescent COVID-19.

This rearrangement joins TRBV4-2 to TRBJ1-3; TRBD1 is a possible D gene (6 bases). Trimming removed 0 bases at V and 0 bases at J, with 9 bases between. CDR3 length: 16 residues. The germline gives CDR1 LGHNA, CDR2 YNFKEQ. This CDR3 reads CASSQDRGSSGNTIYF. The CDR3 region has the DNA TGTGCCAGCAGCCAAGACAGGGGAAGCTCTGGAAACACCATATATTTT.

This sequence joins TRBV5-1 and TRBJ2-7; 7 positions agree with TRBD1. Germline V lookup: CDR1 SGHRS, CDR2 YFSETQ. The CDR3 totals 13 residues. V lost 5 bases and J lost 2; bases outside the gene matches: 4. The CDR3 bases are TGCGCCAGCAGTAAGACAGGGACCTACGAGCAGTACTTC. Protein sequence: CASSKTGTYEQYF.

CDR3 residues: CSATSSETQYF. The DNA for the CDR3 is TGCAGCGCTACTAGCTCGGAGACCCAGTACTTC. The V call is TRBV29-1, the J call TRBJ2-5; a weak D match, TRBD2 (6 bases). The germline V gene has CDR1 SQVTM and CDR2 ANQGSEA. The V end lost 7 bases, the J end lost 5 bases, and 11 bases lay between the germline ends. The CDR3 spans 11 residues.

The CDR3 DNA sequence: TGCGCCAGCAGCCAAGGGACTAGCGCCTACTCCTACGAGCAGTACTTC. It translates to CASSQGTSAYSYEQYF. The chain is built from TRBV4-1 and TRBJ2-7; 9 bases are shared with TRBD2. CDR1 MGHRA and CDR2 YSYEKL come from the germline V gene. V lost 1 base, J lost 0 bases, and 4 bases stayed unmatched. The CDR3 is made up of 16 amino acids.

The gene calls are TRBV18 and TRBJ1-2; D ambiguous. The germline V and J ends were trimmed by 2 bases and 5 bases, with 9 bases remaining between them. The CDR3 consists of 13 residues. Looked up from germline, CDR1 is KGHSH and CDR2 is LQKENI. The CDR3 loop is CASSPGQIYGYTF. The CDR3 region has the DNA TGTGCCAGCTCACCAGGCCAGATATATGGCTACACCTTC. The full variable domain, its missing parts supplied by reference TRBV18 and TRBJ1-2, is NAGVMQNPRHLVRRRGQEARLRCSPMKGHSHVYWYRQLPEEGLKFMVYLQKENIIDESGMPKERFSAEFPKEGPSILRIQQVVRGDSAAYFCASSPGQIYGYTFGSGTRLTVV.

The chain has TRBV5-4 and TRBJ1-6, with a possible D match to TRBD1 (6 bases). Germline values: CDR1 SGHNT, CDR2 YYREEE (reference sequence). Trimming shortened V by 4 bases and J by 8 bases, and 16 bases separated the two germline ends. The CDR3 sequence is 15 residues long. CDR3 loop: CASSQGHNRDSPLHF. The DNA for the CDR3 is TGTGCCAGCAGCCAGGGACATAACAGAGATTCACCCCTCCACTTT.

This chain connects TRBV15 to TRBJ2-2; 8 bases align to TRBD2. This CDR3 has 14 amino acids. The J segment lost 5 bases and the V segment lost 8 bases, leaving 7 bases of the junction unmatched. Germline V CDR1 and CDR2: LNHNV, YYDKDF (reference sequence). The CDR3 loop is CATLRGGDTGELFF. CDR3 DNA: TGTGCCACCCTCCGGGGGGGCGATACCGGGGAGCTGTTTTTT.

The chain uses TRBV5-1 and TRBJ1-1; possible D gene TRBD1, 6 bases. The germline V gene encodes CDR1 SGHRS and CDR2 YFSETQ. Trimming stripped 4 bases from V and 4 bases from J, with 14 bases between. This CDR3 is 14 amino acids long. CDR3: CASSPRTDPTEAFF. The CDR3 DNA reads as TGCGCCAGCAGCCCCCGGACAGATCCCACTGAAGCTTTCTTT.

CDR3 coding DNA: TGTGCCAGCAGCGTAGGAGGGGGCTCTGGGGCCAACGTCCTGACTTTC. Amino acid sequence: CASSVGGGSGANVLTF. This rearrangement joins TRBV9 to TRBJ2-6; D possibly corresponds to TRBD1 (6 bases). Trimming stripped 0 bases from V and 0 bases from J, with 7 bases between. CDR3 length equals 16 residues. Germline assignment: CDR1 SGDLS and CDR2 YYNGEE. Together with reference TRBV9 and TRBJ2-6, the CDR3 gives the full variable domain: DSGVTQTPKHLITATGQRVTLRCSPRSGDLSVYWYQQSLDQGLQFLIQYYNGEERAKGNILERFSAQQFPDLHSELNLSSLELGDSALYFCASSVGGGSGANVLTFGAGSRLTVL.

The gene calls are TRBV2 and TRBJ2-7, with D perhaps TRBD1 (6 bases). CDR1 SNHLY and CDR2 FYNNEI come from the germline V gene. The V end lost 6 bases, the J end lost 3 bases, and 9 bases lay between the germline ends. The CDR3 spans 12 residues. CDR3 residues: CASRQTGYEQYF. In DNA, the CDR3 is TGTGCCAGCAGGCAGACAGGCTACGAGCAGTACTTC.

The chain couples TRBV12-3 or TRBV12-4 to TRBJ2-5; tentatively, D is TRBD2 (5 bases). Trimming removed 8 bases at V and 1 base at J, with 8 bases between. This CDR3 has 12 residues. CDR3 nucleotides: TGTGCCAGCCGGGGTTTCCAAGAGACCCAGTACTTC. It yields the protein CASRGFQETQYF.

V gene TRBV27 combines with J gene TRBJ2-1, with TRBD2 matching 8 bases. Germline V gene sequence: CDR1 MNHEY, CDR2 SMNVEV (reference sequence). The CDR3 contains 14 residues. V dropped 2 bases and J dropped 9; count of bases not matched to a gene: 6. The CDR3 is CASSLLGGETEQFF. CDR3 DNA sequence: TGTGCCAGCAGTTTACTCGGGGGGGAGACTGAGCAGTTCTTC.

This sequence joins TRBV3-1 (or the pseudogene TRBV3-2) and TRBJ2-1; perhaps TRBD1 as D (6 bases). The length of the CDR3 is 16 residues. Germline loops: CDR1 LGHDT, CDR2 YNNKEL (reference sequence). V lost 5 bases, J lost 5 bases, and 19 bases lay in between. The CDR3 DNA sequence: TGTGCCAGCAGCTACGCAACAGGGATCTTGGACAATGAGCAGTTCTTC. Translation: CASSYATGILDNEQFF.

With regard to this clone: The junction does not match germline at one end; this may be a read error. This CDR3 is CASSNSGQGASYEQYF. The CDR3 region has the DNA TGTGCCAGCAGTAACTCGGGACAGGGGGCTTCCTACGAGCAGTACTTC. This chain connects TRBV6-6 to TRBJ2-7; 12 nucleotides line up with TRBD1. This CDR3 contains 16 residues. Germline V gene data show CDR1 as MNHNY and CDR2 as SVGAGI (reference sequence).

V usage is TRBV6-5 and J usage is TRBJ2-7; D is possibly TRBD1 (6 bases). Deletions cut 6 bases from V and 6 bases from J, with 12 bases between. CDR1 and CDR2 (germline): MNHEY, SVGAGI. CDR3 size: 12 residues. The CDR3 DNA follows: TGTGCCAGCAGCTTAACAGGGACCGAGCAGTACTTC. Translating it yields CASSLTGTEQYF.